A few counts support the clone carrying this TCR beta chain. Its specificity is not known. In a library made to pick up alpha chains, this beta chain is a stray read with a size that means little. These data belong to a study of spatial heterogeneity in lung cancer. The V gene lost 8 bases and the J gene lost 4 bases, with 12 bases spanning the gap. In germline, CDR1 is SNHLY, CDR2 FYNNEI. This CDR3 region has 13 residues. Overall study results and limits: Follow-up blood showed ubiquitous expanded tumor TCRs less than blood at resection did.

The time point is: sample taken at primary tumor resection. No cell sorting; template was whole RNA from tumor, lung tissue or PBMC. Some 72 TRACERx patients with early, untreated non-small cell lung cancer donated samples. TCRdb called the 5' RACE reads again in MiXCR, with one record for every CDR3 protein. Of 4,700 or so distinct CDR3 sequences detected, almost 35% appear once; the ten largest clones hold under 40%. This chain connects TRBV2 to TRBJ2-4; perhaps TRBD2 as D (6 bases). The receptor's source is a male donor with early-stage non-small cell lung cancer. The input for sequencing was PBMCs, taken at surgery. CDR3 bases: TGTGCCAGCGGGAGGAGGGAGAAAAACATTCAGTACTTC. Its protein product is CASGRREKNIQYF. Complete variable domain (other parts from reference TRBV2 and TRBJ2-4): EPEVTQTPSHQVTQMGQEVILRCVPISNHLYFYWYRQILGQKVEFLVSFYNNEISEKSEIFDDQFSVERPDGSNFTLKIRSTKLEDSAMYFCASGRREKNIQYFGAGTRLSVL.